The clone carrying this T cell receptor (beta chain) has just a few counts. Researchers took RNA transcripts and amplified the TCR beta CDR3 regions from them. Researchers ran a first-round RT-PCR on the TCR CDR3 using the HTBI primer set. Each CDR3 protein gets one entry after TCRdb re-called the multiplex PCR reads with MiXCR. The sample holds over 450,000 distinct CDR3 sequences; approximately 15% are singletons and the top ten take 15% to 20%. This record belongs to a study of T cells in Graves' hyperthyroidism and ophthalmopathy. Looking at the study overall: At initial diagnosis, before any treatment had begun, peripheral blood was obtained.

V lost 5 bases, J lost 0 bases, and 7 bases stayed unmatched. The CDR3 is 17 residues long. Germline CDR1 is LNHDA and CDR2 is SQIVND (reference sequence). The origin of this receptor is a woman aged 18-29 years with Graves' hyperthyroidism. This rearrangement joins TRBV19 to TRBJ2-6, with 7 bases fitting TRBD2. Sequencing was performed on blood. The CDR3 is CASSSSSGNSGANVLTF. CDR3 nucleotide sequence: TGTGCCAGTAGTTCATCTAGCGGAAACTCTGGGGCCAACGTCCTGACTTTC.